The source of this TCR beta chain is a study of response to subunit inactivated influenza vaccine. In its sample, this clonotype was seen a few times. Germline CDR1 and CDR2: SGDLS and YYNGEE. After removal of 3 bases from V and 5 bases from J, the junction contained 9 bases not matched to a gene. This CDR3 is 17 amino acids long. TCRdb independently ran MiXCR on the RT-PCR reads; one entry per CDR3 protein. The sample contains more than 150,000 distinct CDR3 sequences, around 10% of which appear only once. The source was CD8+ T cells sorted from PBMCs, collected less than 30 months after vaccination. The TCR originated in a man aged 50 to 75 who received an inactivated influenza vaccine. V gene TRBV9 combines with J gene TRBJ2-3, with TRBD2 matching 13 bases. CDR3 DNA: TGTGCCAGCAGCGCATTTAGCCGGACTAGCGGGAGAGATACGCAGTATTTT. Translation: CASSAFSRTSGRDTQYF. Combining the CDR3 with reference TRBV9 and TRBJ2-3 gives the whole variable domain DSGVTQTPKHLITATGQRVTLRCSPRSGDLSVYWYQQSLDQGLQFLIQYYNGEERAKGNILERFSAQQFPDLHSELNLSSLELGDSALYFCASSAFSRTSGRDTQYFGPGTRLTVL.